A single sample gave rise to the 5 T cell receptor beta chains below, sequenced in a study of regulatory T cells in long-lasting Graves disease. Time point noted: newly diagnosed GD, antithyroid drugs for less than 3 months. The TCR library was made from RNA extracted from PBMCs. Libraries of TCR beta came from iRepertoire HTBI primers plus Arm-PCR of CDR3 regions. TCRdb ran MiXCR on the multiplex PCR reads and lists one entry per CDR3 protein. The table has around 450,000 distinct CDR3 sequences, approximately 15% seen once. These data were likewise used in another study, on T cells in Graves' hyperthyroidism and ophthalmopathy.

Sequences were derived from peripheral blood mononuclear cells (PBMCs), sampled at new diagnosis, from a patient treated with antithyroid drugs. These receptors originate from a middle-aged woman with Graves disease.

This clonotype was recorded at least ten times. The chain uses TRBV12-3 or TRBV12-4 and TRBJ1-5; no firm D call. V was shortened by 7 bases and J by 3 bases, with 7 bases between the two germline ends. This CDR3 contains 12 residues. CDR3 in amino acids: CASKTLNQPQHF. As DNA, the CDR3 is TGTGCCAGCAAAACCCTCAATCAGCCCCAGCATTTT.

The chain carries TRBV11-3 and TRBJ1-5; no clear D gene. There are 13 residues in the CDR3. Between the trimmed V and J ends, which lost 3 bases and 4 bases, there was a span of 7 bases. Looked up from germline, CDR1 is SGHNT and CDR2 is YENEEA. CDR3 region: CASSLETNQPQHF. CDR3 in DNA: TGTGCCAGCAGCTTGGAGACGAATCAGCCCCAGCATTTT.

This clonotype was counted at least ten times. The chain combines TRBV20-1 with TRBJ2-1; the D is unclear. The CDR3 is 16 amino acids. The germline V gene encodes CDR1 DFQATT and CDR2 SNEGSKA (reference sequence). V lost 0 bases, J lost 0 bases, and 12 bases lay in between. CDR3 region: CSARDYEGSSYNEQFF. DNA for the CDR3: TGCAGTGCTAGAGATTATGAAGGTAGCTCCTACAATGAGCAGTTCTTC.

The genes are TRBV28 and TRBJ2-3; 9 bases are a match to TRBD2. CDR3 length: 16 amino acids. V lost 5 bases to trimming and J lost 4 bases; unmatched junction nucleotides: 10. Germline-derived CDR1 and CDR2 are MDHEN and SYDVKM. The CDR3 loop reads CASSQGLAVLADTQYF. Here the CDR3 DNA reads TGTGCCAGCAGTCAGGGACTAGCAGTTTTGGCAGATACGCAGTATTTT.

A remark on this clonotype: This may be a read error: a much more frequent sequence differs by one nucleotide. A read error is likely, as this CDR3 ends without the conserved phenylalanine or tryptophan. The chain links TRBV6-2 or TRBV6-3 to TRBJ2-1, with 13 bases identical to TRBD2. V trimming: 0 bases; J trimming: 1 base; junction bases outside the gene matches: 6. The CDR3 runs 19 residues. Germline values: CDR1 MNHEY, CDR2 SVGEGT. The CDR3 region has the DNA TGTGCCAGCAGTTACTCAACTAGCGGGAGGGCCTGGTCCTACAATGAGCAGTTCCTC. Amino acids: CASSYSTSGRAWSYNEQFL.